This entry lists 10 T cell receptor beta chains sequenced from one sample in a study of OX40 agonist ivuxolimab in advanced cancers. Assay: immunoSEQ multiplex PCR; the TCRdb copy retains only in-frame clones and omits some. Of roughly 64,000 clones in the sample, around four fifths are singletons; the top ten hold about 2.2%. The specimen comprised CD4+ or CD8+ T cells sorted from blood, sampled in a trial of the OX40 agonist ivuxolimab. The receptors here all came from an adult with an advanced solid tumor such as melanoma, head and neck, liver or kidney cancer.

This sequence joins TRBV18 and TRBJ2-5; D is uncertain. The CDR3 consists of 15 residues. Per germline, CDR1 KGHSH and CDR2 LQKENI. V dropped 4 bases and J dropped 3 bases, with 15 bases sitting between them. The CDR3 sequence: CASSRGAWAEETQYF. In DNA form, the CDR3 reads TGTGCCAGCTCACGAGGAGCTTGGGCGGAAGAGACCCAGTACTTC.

The CDR3 is CASSLVAQGLTQRETF. The CDR3, as DNA: TGTGCCAGCAGCTTGGTAGCACAGGGGTTAACACAGCGGGAAACCTTC. The chain employs TRBV5-4 and TRBJ1-2; 7 positions agree with TRBD1. The germline CDR1 and CDR2 sequences are SGHNT and YYREEE (reference sequence). V gave up 0 bases and J gave up 14 bases; unmatched junction bases: 19. This CDR3 is built from 16 residues.

The rearrangement links TRBV29-1 to TRBJ2-5, with D unresolved. The CDR3 covers 12 residues. V lost 7 bases and J 5 bases, leaving 14 bases between the germline ends. Germline CDR1 reads SQVTM; CDR2 reads ANQGSEA. CDR3 nucleotides: TGCAGCGCATCGGCCCTGCGGGAGACCCAGTACTTC. As protein: CSASALRETQYF.

This chain joins TRBV9 and TRBJ2-7; 7 bases align to TRBD1. This CDR3 contains 16 residues. Looked up from germline, CDR1 is SGDLS and CDR2 is YYNGEE. With 0 bases clipped from V and 1 base from J, the junction kept 7 bases outside the gene matches. The CDR3 DNA reads TGTGCCAGCAGCGTAGGTGGTCACAGGGGATCCTACGAGCAGTACTTC. Protein: CASSVGGHRGSYEQYF.

V usage is TRBV6-5 and J usage is TRBJ2-7; 7 bases agree with TRBD1. The germline V gene encodes CDR1 MNHEY and CDR2 SVGAGI. Losses at the gene ends were 10 bases for V and 3 bases for J; bases not matched to a gene: 12. The CDR3 is made up of 14 amino acids. CDR3: CAIQQGTAFYEQYF. Written as DNA, the CDR3 is TGTGCCATCCAACAAGGGACAGCATTCTACGAGCAGTACTTC.

This chain links TRBV7-9 with TRBJ1-2; no clear D gene. Germline CDR1 is SEHNR and CDR2 is FQNEAQ (reference sequence). V shed 3 bases and J shed 2 bases, with 7 bases lying between them. CDR3 length: 13 residues. CDR3 sequence: CASSLVGNYGYTF. DNA for the CDR3: TGTGCCAGCAGCTTGGTAGGGAACTATGGCTACACCTTC.

V is TRBV9 and J is TRBJ2-1; D is possibly TRBD1 or TRBD2 (6 bases each). CDR1 SGDLS and CDR2 YYNGEE come from the germline V gene. CDR3 length equals 13 residues. Trimming shortened V by 7 bases and J by 11 bases, and 19 bases separated the two germline ends. The CDR3 DNA reads TGTGCCAGCGCCAGGGGAGGCTCCTCTCAGCAGTTCTTC. Protein sequence: CASARGGSSQQFF.

Only a few counts were recorded for this clone. This chain's CDR3 is CAISDRATSGNTIYF. The CDR3 nucleotides read TGTGCCATCAGTGACCGGGCCACCTCTGGAAACACCATATATTTT. V gene TRBV10-3 combines with J gene TRBJ1-3; the D is unclear. Per the germline V gene, CDR1 is ENHRY and CDR2 is SYGVKD. V lost 3 bases and J 0 bases, leaving 9 bases between the germline ends. The CDR3 contains 15 residues.

The chain carries TRBV5-4 and TRBJ1-3; 8 bases agree with TRBD1. This CDR3 has 18 amino acids. The V segment lost 0 bases and the J segment 4 bases; nucleotides outside the gene matches: 12. The germline V gene encodes CDR1 SGHNT and CDR2 YYREEE (reference sequence). The CDR3 sequence is CASSLAGTGPLLGNTIYF. The DNA of the CDR3 is TGTGCCAGCAGCTTGGCCGGGACAGGACCACTCTTGGGAAACACCATATATTTT.

The chain combines TRBV4-1 with TRBJ2-1; TRBD1 or TRBD2 may be the D gene (5 bases each). V was pared by 0 bases and J by 4 bases, with 13 bases between. Looked up from germline, CDR1 is MGHRA and CDR2 is YSYEKL. There are 16 residues in the CDR3. CDR3 sequence: CASSQDWGSLYNEQFF. CDR3 DNA sequence: TGCGCCAGCAGCCAAGATTGGGGGTCCCTTTACAATGAGCAGTTCTTC.